A selection of T cell receptor beta chains follows, all from one sample in a study of blood T cells in healthy people across ages. MiXCR was run by TCRdb on the 5' RACE reads, yielding one entry per CDR3 protein. The table lists some 800,000 distinct CDR3 sequences, more than 20% of them singletons, with 3% to 4.5% in the top ten. The sample was also reused in another study, on T cells of mothers and their children.

The sample comprised blood. Source of these receptors: a boy between 10 and 17 years old in good health. CDR3s include the opening cysteine and the closing phenylalanine or tryptophan. The D gene is left open where the match is weak. Expanded clones get a size class; other rows say once, few or many, or leave the size out.

D: .
size: many
J: TRBJ2-7
V: TRBV28
DNA: TGTGCCAGCACAGAACTACCCTCCTACGAGCAGTACTTC
CDR3: CASTELPSYEQYF

D: .
size: few
J: TRBJ1-1
V: TRBV20-1
DNA: TGCAGTGCTAGAGAGGGTTCGGGTGAAGCTTTCTTT
CDR3: CSAREGSGEAFF

D: .
size: .
J: TRBJ2-1
V: TRBV4-3
DNA: TGCGCCAGCAGCCCAGGAACAGGGAATCGATACAATGAGCAGTTCTTC
CDR3: CASSPGTGNRYNEQFF

D: .
size: .
J: TRBJ2-1
V: TRBV29-1
DNA: TGCAGCGTTGAGACGGGACTTCGAACCTACAATGAGCAGTTCTTC
CDR3: CSVETGLRTYNEQFF

D: TRBD2
size: .
J: TRBJ2-5
V: TRBV7-9
DNA: TGTGCCAGCAGCGACCGCGGGGGAGTGAGACAAGAGACCCAGTACTTC
CDR3: CASSDRGGVRQETQYF

D: TRBD1
size: few
J: TRBJ2-1
V: TRBV27
DNA: TGTGCCAGCAGTTTATCCTCAGGACAGGTGTACAATGAGCAGTTCTTC
CDR3: CASSLSSGQVYNEQFF

D: .
size: few
J: TRBJ1-4
V: TRBV7-9
DNA: TGTGCCAGCAGCCCCGACAGCCGTGAAAAACTGTTTTTT
CDR3: CASSPDSREKLFF

D: .
size: .
J: TRBJ2-3
V: TRBV7-9
DNA: TGTGCCAGCAGCTTCGAGGTATCGCAGTATTTT
CDR3: CASSFEVSQYF

D: .
size: .
J: TRBJ2-4
V: TRBV7-2
DNA: TGTGTCAGCAGCTTATGGGGAGGAGGTGGCAAAAACATTCAGTACTTC
CDR3: CVSSLWGGGGKNIQYF

D: TRBD1
size: few
J: TRBJ2-7
V: TRBV5-1
DNA: TGCGCCAGCAGCTTGCGACGGACAGGGATCTCCTACGAGCAGTACTTC
CDR3: CASSLRRTGISYEQYF

D: .
size: .
J: TRBJ1-1
V: TRBV7-9
DNA: TGTGCCAGCAGCGCGATGAAAGGGAGCACTGAAGTTTTCTTT
CDR3: CASSAMKGSTEVFF

D: .
size: few
J: TRBJ2-1
V: TRBV6-1
DNA: TGTGCCAGCAGCCTAATGGGCGGGACAGTCTACAATGAGCAGTTCTTC
CDR3: CASSLMGGTVYNEQFF

D: TRBD1
size: .
J: TRBJ2-7
V: TRBV11-1
DNA: TGTGCCAGCGGGGACAGGGGCCTCTCCTACGAGCAGTACTTC
CDR3: CASGDRGLSYEQYF

D: TRBD1
size: few
J: TRBJ1-2
V: TRBV10-3
DNA: TGTGCCATTTTGCAGGACAGGGCGGACTATGGCTACACCTTC
CDR3: CAILQDRADYGYTF

D: TRBD2
size: .
J: TRBJ2-5
V: TRBV7-2
DNA: TGTGCCAGCAGAAGTAGCGGGAAAGGCAAGACCCAGTACTTC
CDR3: CASRSSGKGKTQYF

D: .
size: .
J: TRBJ2-5
V: TRBV4-1
DNA: TGCGCCAGCAGCTCAAAAAGCCGCCCGGAGACCCAGTACTTC
CDR3: CASSSKSRPETQYF

D: TRBD1
size: .
J: TRBJ2-6
V: TRBV5-1
DNA: TGCGCCAGCAGCCAGAAGACAGGGGGCGTCTCTGGGGCCAACGTCCTGACTTTC
CDR3: CASSQKTGGVSGANVLTF

D: .
size: .
J: TRBJ1-4
V: TRBV7-3
DNA: TGTGCCAGCAGCTTGGGCACGACAGTTAATGAAAAACTGTTTTTT
CDR3: CASSLGTTVNEKLFF

D: .
size: few
J: TRBJ1-1
V: TRBV28
DNA: TGTGCCAGCAGGTCGGACCGCATGAACACTGAAGCTTTCTTT
CDR3: CASRSDRMNTEAFF

D: .
size: .
J: TRBJ1-4
V: TRBV29-1
DNA: TGCAGCGTTGTGGGGGGGGATGAAAAACTGTTTTTT
CDR3: CSVVGGDEKLFF

D: TRBD1
size: few
J: TRBJ1-4
V: TRBV4-1
DNA: TGCGCCAGCAGCTCGGCCGGGACAGGGACTAATGAAAAACTGTTTTTT
CDR3: CASSSAGTGTNEKLFF

D: TRBD1
size: .
J: TRBJ1-5
V: TRBV15
DNA: TGTGCCACCAGCAAAGGACAGGGGGCTTTACAGCCCCAGCATTTT
CDR3: CATSKGQGALQPQHF

D: .
size: many
J: TRBJ2-3
V: TRBV7-3
DNA: TGTGCCAGCAGCTTTCAGGGAAGCACAGATACGCAGTATTTT
CDR3: CASSFQGSTDTQYF

D: .
size: few
J: TRBJ2-1
V: TRBV11-2
DNA: TGTGCCAGCAGCTTAGTGGGACGGCAGTTCTTC
CDR3: CASSLVGRQFF

D: .
size: few
J: TRBJ2-1
V: TRBV20-1
DNA: TGCAGTGCTAGTCCCCGTTTTGGGGAGCTTGGGGGCAATGAGCAGTTCTTC
CDR3: CSASPRFGELGGNEQFF

D: .
size: few
J: TRBJ1-2
V: TRBV7-3
DNA: TGTGCCAGCAGCTTCGATGGAGACGCTAACTATGGCTACACCTTC
CDR3: CASSFDGDANYGYTF

D: .
size: .
J: TRBJ2-7
V: TRBV5-1
DNA: TGCGCCAGCAGCTTGCAGCATTCCTACGAGCAGCACTTC
CDR3: CASSLQHSYEQHF

D: .
size: .
J: TRBJ2-5
V: TRBV3-1
DNA: TGTGCCGCCGGGACAAGAGAGACCCAGTACTTC
CDR3: CAAGTRETQYF

D: .
size: .
J: TRBJ1-5
V: TRBV25-1
DNA: TGTGCCAGCTCCGGGACCCTAACAAATCAGCCCCAGCATTTT
CDR3: CASSGTLTNQPQHF

D: .
size: .
J: TRBJ2-1
V: TRBV7-2
DNA: TGTGCCAGCAGCTTAGGTATAGGGAAGGGCAATGAGCAGTTCTTC
CDR3: CASSLGIGKGNEQFF

D: .
size: few
J: TRBJ2-7
V: TRBV15
DNA: TGTGCCACCAGCAGGGGGACGGAGTCCTACGAGCAGTACTTC
CDR3: CATSRGTESYEQYF

D: .
size: .
J: TRBJ1-5
V: TRBV28
DNA: TGTGCCAGCAGTAGCCTAACAGGGACCAATCAGCCCCAGCATTTT
CDR3: CASSSLTGTNQPQHF

D: .
size: .
J: TRBJ1-2
V: TRBV20-1
DNA: TGCAGTGCTAGAGATGCTGATGCGGGGAACGTGGGCTACACCTTC
CDR3: CSARDADAGNVGYTF

D: .
size: few
J: TRBJ2-7
V: TRBV20-1
DNA: TGCAGTGCGCATTGGACCAGAACCCACGAGCAGTACTTC
CDR3: CSAHWTRTHEQYF

D: .
size: few
J: TRBJ1-1
V: TRBV28
DNA: TGTGCCAGCAGTTTAGGGCAGGGGTCGCTTGAAGCTTTCTTT
CDR3: CASSLGQGSLEAFF

D: TRBD2
size: few
J: TRBJ2-1
V: TRBV24-1
DNA: TGTGCCACCAGAGGGGTGGTTCGCGGGAGCGATGAGCAGTTCTTC
CDR3: CATRGVVRGSDEQFF

D: .
size: .
J: TRBJ2-7
V: TRBV2
DNA: TGTGCCATCCGACACCTCTCCTACGAGCAGTACTTC
CDR3: CAIRHLSYEQYF

D: .
size: few
J: TRBJ2-1
V: TRBV19
DNA: TGTGCCAGTAGTAACCGACAGTACAATGAGCAGTTCTTC
CDR3: CASSNRQYNEQFF

D: .
size: few
J: TRBJ2-5
V: TRBV10-3
DNA: TGTGCCATCAGTGAGTCCGGACAAGTGGAGACCCAGTACTTC
CDR3: CAISESGQVETQYF

D: .
size: few
J: TRBJ2-4
V: TRBV5-6
DNA: TGTGCCAGCAGTTTGGTTGTCCAAGGGGGGCGAGAAAACATTCAGTACTTC
CDR3: CASSLVVQGGRENIQYF

D: TRBD1
size: .
J: TRBJ2-6
V: TRBV28
DNA: TGTGCCAGCCGAACGACAGGGGCTCCTTCTGGGGCCAACGTCCTGACTTTC
CDR3: CASRTTGAPSGANVLTF

D: TRBD1
size: few
J: TRBJ2-4
V: TRBV7-2
DNA: TGTGCCAGCAGCTTAGGGACAGGGCTGGGAAACATTCAGTACTTC
CDR3: CASSLGTGLGNIQYF

D: TRBD1
size: .
J: TRBJ1-2
V: TRBV4-3
DNA: TGCGCCAGCAGCCAAGGGACAGGGGGCGGCAACTATGGCTACACCTTC
CDR3: CASSQGTGGGNYGYTF

D: .
size: .
J: TRBJ2-1
V: TRBV20-1
DNA: TGCAGTGCTAGTAAAACCGCCAACAATGAGCAGTTCTTC
CDR3: CSASKTANNEQFF

D: TRBD2
size: few
J: TRBJ2-1
V: TRBV7-3
DNA: TGTGCCAGCAGCTTATTCGCAGGGAGGGACTACAATGAGCAGTTCTTC
CDR3: CASSLFAGRDYNEQFF

D: .
size: few
J: TRBJ1-1
V: TRBV28
DNA: TGTGCCAGCAGTTTATCTGAGAGGGTCGGAGCTTTCTTT
CDR3: CASSLSERVGAFF

D: .
size: .
J: TRBJ2-1
V: TRBV6-1
DNA: TGTGCCAGCACAGGGCTGACCTACAATGAGCAGTTCTTC
CDR3: CASTGLTYNEQFF

D: TRBD2
size: .
J: TRBJ2-3
V: TRBV9
DNA: TGTGCCAGCAGCGTATTTTCTAGCGGGAAGGATACGCAGTATTTT
CDR3: CASSVFSSGKDTQYF

D: TRBD2
size: .
J: TRBJ2-3
V: TRBV7-3
DNA: TGTGCCAGCAGCTCCCTAGCGGGAGTAACCGATACGCAGTATTTT
CDR3: CASSSLAGVTDTQYF

D: .
size: .
J: TRBJ2-2
V: TRBV5-1
DNA: TGCGCCAGCAGCTTAGTAGCGTCTCCCGGGGAGCTGTTTTTT
CDR3: CASSLVASPGELFF

D: TRBD2
size: .
J: TRBJ2-5
V: TRBV6-1
DNA: TGTGCCAGCACCTCCCCTAGCGGGAGCTCCCAAGAGACCCAGTACTTC
CDR3: CASTSPSGSSQETQYF

D: .
size: few
J: TRBJ2-2
V: TRBV27
DNA: TGTGCCACCGCCCCTGTACAGGGAAACACCGGGGAGCTGTTTTTT
CDR3: CATAPVQGNTGELFF

D: .
size: few
J: TRBJ2-3
V: TRBV5-1
DNA: TGCGCCAGCAGCGCGCCGAGGGTCCACACAGATACGCAGTATTTT
CDR3: CASSAPRVHTDTQYF